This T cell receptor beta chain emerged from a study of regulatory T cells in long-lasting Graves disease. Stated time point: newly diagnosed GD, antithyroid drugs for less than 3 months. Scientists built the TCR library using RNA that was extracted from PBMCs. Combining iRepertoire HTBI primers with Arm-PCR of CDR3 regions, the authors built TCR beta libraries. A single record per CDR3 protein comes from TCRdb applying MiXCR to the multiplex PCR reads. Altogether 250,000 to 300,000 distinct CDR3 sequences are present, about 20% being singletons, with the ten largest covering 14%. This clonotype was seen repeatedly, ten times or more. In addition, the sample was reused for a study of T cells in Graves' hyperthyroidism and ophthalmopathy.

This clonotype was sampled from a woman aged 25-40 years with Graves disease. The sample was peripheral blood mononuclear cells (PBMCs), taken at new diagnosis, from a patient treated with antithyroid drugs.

The CDR3 bases are TGCAGTGCTACAGAGGGGCCGGGTCAGCCCCAGCATTTT. Its translation: CSATEGPGQPQHF. V gene TRBV20-1 combines with J gene TRBJ1-5; possible D gene TRBD1, 5 bases. CDR1 is DFQATT, CDR2 SNEGSKA, per germline (reference sequence). CDR3 length: 13 amino acids. V lost 4 bases and J 6 bases, leaving 13 bases between the germline ends.